This record looks at one TCR beta chain sequence and its context. The CDR3 spans 14 residues. Trimming took 3 bases from V and 3 from J, leaving 11 bases between them. CDR1 and CDR2 (germline): SGHNT, YENEEA. Clones were read by immunoSEQ multiplex PCR, and TCRdb kept only the in-frame ones, dropping some. The profile covers some 160,000 clones, with more than 85% appearing a single time and around 0.9% taken by the ten largest. The data originate from a study of T cell responses to AZD1222 COVID-19 vaccine. The sample here was peripheral blood, taken on day 0 of AZD1222 vaccination. The clonotype was recovered from an adult in good health. The genes are TRBV11-3 and TRBJ1-1; a possible D gene is TRBD1 (5 bases). The CDR3 is CASSFGGSYTEAFF. CDR3 DNA sequence: TGTGCCAGCAGCTTTGGGGGTTCGTACACTGAAGCTTTCTTT.